Below are 13 T cell receptor beta chains sequenced from a single sample in a study of T cells expressing NK-cell markers (dated by TCRdb to the early 2020s). Libraries were prepared through 5' RACE. The instrument given in TCRdb is Illumina HiSeq 2000. TCRdb reprocessed the raw reads; every CDR3 protein sequence is a single record, and DNA is not supplied. This sample's table carries about 540,000 distinct CDR3 sequences. Approximately 3.6% of the sample goes to the ten largest clones. The sequenced material came from blood T cells: a sorted CD56 or NKG2C T cell subset, CD4+ or CD8+ T cells, or bulk PBMC T cells (not recorded which). These receptors all come from a man aged 18-30 years in good health. Donor details come from another sample of the same person, matched by shared clones.

The rearrangement links TRBV19 to TRBJ2-7; the D call of TRBD1 rests on TCRdb alone, since no DNA is present to check it. The length of the CDR3 is 13 residues. In germline, CDR1 is LNHDA, CDR2 SQIVND (reference sequence). CDR3 region: CASSMQGSYEQYF.

The chain recombines TRBV20-1 with TRBJ1-5; TCRdb reports TRBD1, a call that lacks DNA to check it against. This CDR3 is 16 amino acids long. Germline V gene data show CDR1 as DFQATT and CDR2 as SNEGSKA (reference sequence). CDR3 residues: CSASQGGRGRNQPQHF.

V is TRBV12-3 or TRBV12-4 and J is TRBJ1-1. The length of the CDR3 is 11 residues. CDR3 in amino acids: CASSSGLLAFF.

The chain uses TRBV15 and TRBJ2-7; no DNA is available, so the TRBD1 call from TCRdb remains unchecked. The CDR3 loop spans 15 amino acids. Germline V gene lookup returns CDR1 LNHNV and CDR2 YYDKDF (reference sequence). The CDR3 here is CATSSIPGHNYEQYF.

The rearrangement links TRBV3-1 to TRBJ2-6; checking the TCRdb D call of TRBD1 is not possible without DNA. This CDR3 spans 15 amino acids. Germline V CDR1 and CDR2: LGHDT, YNNKEL (reference sequence). CDR3 sequence: CASSQGGVGANVLTF.

J is TRBJ2-5 and V is TRBV9; no DNA is available, so the TRBD2 call from TCRdb remains unchecked. Germline values: CDR1 SGDLS, CDR2 YYNGEE. CDR3 length equals 12 residues. CDR3 in amino acids: CASSGATGTQYF.

The V gene is TRBV6-5, the J gene TRBJ2-3; absent DNA, TCRdb's TRBD2 call cannot be checked. The CDR3 loop spans 15 amino acids. The germline V gene encodes CDR1 MNHEY and CDR2 SVGAGI. CDR3 residues: CASSYQPGGRNTQYF.

The rearrangement joins TRBV28 to TRBJ1-2; TCRdb selects TRBD1, and the lack of DNA leaves this call unchecked. The germline V gene encodes CDR1 MDHEN and CDR2 SYDVKM. The CDR3 is 13 amino acids. CDR3 sequence reads: CAGRGSGGGGYTF.

The J gene is TRBJ2-1, the V gene TRBV19; TCRdb gives TRBD2 as the D gene, but with no DNA this cannot be confirmed. This CDR3 is built from 15 residues. The germline gives CDR1 LNHDA, CDR2 SQIVND (reference sequence). CDR3 sequence: CASGSPGLALGEQFF.

The V and J genes are TRBV6-5 and TRBJ2-1; TCRdb names TRBD1, which stays unverified in the absence of DNA. This CDR3 spans 12 amino acids. Per the germline V gene, CDR1 is MNHEY and CDR2 is SVGAGI. The CDR3 protein is CATSGRGFTQFF.

The chain joins TRBV9 to TRBJ2-3; the D gene TCRdb calls, TRBD1, cannot be checked with no DNA. The CDR3 contains 15 residues. The germline V gene encodes CDR1 SGDLS and CDR2 YYNGEE. The CDR3 loop reads CASSANRGSTDTQYF.

The chain has TRBV15 and TRBJ2-3; the D gene TCRdb calls, TRBD1, cannot be checked with no DNA. CDR3 length equals 13 residues. Per the germline V gene, CDR1 is LNHNV and CDR2 is YYDKDF (reference sequence). This chain's CDR3 is CASAGQGADTQYF.

This chain joins TRBV6-1 and TRBJ2-7; TCRdb proposes TRBD1, but this gene call is untestable without DNA. Germline CDR1 reads MNHNS; CDR2 reads SASEGT. The CDR3 runs 16 residues. CDR3 amino acids: CASRLPGQGSRYEQYF.